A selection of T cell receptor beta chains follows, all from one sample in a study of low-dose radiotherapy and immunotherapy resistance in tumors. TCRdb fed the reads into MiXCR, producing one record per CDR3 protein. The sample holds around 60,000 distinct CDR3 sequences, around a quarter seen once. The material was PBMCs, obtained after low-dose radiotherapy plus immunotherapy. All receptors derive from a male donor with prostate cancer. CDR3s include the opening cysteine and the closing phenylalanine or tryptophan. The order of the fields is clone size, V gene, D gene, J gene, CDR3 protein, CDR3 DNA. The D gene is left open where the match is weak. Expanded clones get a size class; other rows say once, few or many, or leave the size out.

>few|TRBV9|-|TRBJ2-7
CASSPRGAYYEQYF
TGTGCCAGCAGCCCCCGCGGGGCCTATTACGAGCAGTACTTC
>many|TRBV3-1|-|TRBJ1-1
CASSQGYRSGTEAFF
TGTGCCAGCAGCCAAGGATACCGGTCGGGCACTGAAGCTTTCTTT
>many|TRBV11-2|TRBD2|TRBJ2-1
CASSRTSETYNEQFF
TGTGCCAGCAGCCGGACTAGCGAGACCTACAATGAGCAGTTCTTC
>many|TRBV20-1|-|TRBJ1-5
CSAGRENQPQHF
TGCAGTGCCGGACGGGAAAATCAGCCCCAGCATTTT
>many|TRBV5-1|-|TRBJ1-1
CASSLVSGTTEAFF
TGCGCCAGCAGCTTGGTGTCCGGAACGACTGAAGCTTTCTTT
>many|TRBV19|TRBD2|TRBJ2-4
CASSREGTVKNIQYF
TGTGCCAGTAGTAGGGAGGGGACGGTTAAAAACATTCAGTACTTC
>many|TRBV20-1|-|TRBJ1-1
CSARGGLLVSSSEAFF
TGCAGTGCTAGGGGGGGGCTTCTTGTTTCTTCGTCTGAAGCTTTCTTT
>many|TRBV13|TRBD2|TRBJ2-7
CATSRPGGEQYF
TGTGCCACCAGCAGACCCGGGGGGGAGCAGTACTTC
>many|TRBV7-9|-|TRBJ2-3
CASSLAVGGADTQYF
TGTGCCAGCAGCTTAGCTGTGGGGGGTGCAGATACGCAGTATTTT
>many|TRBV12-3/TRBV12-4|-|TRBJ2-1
CASSLDQAAYNEQFF
TGTGCCAGCAGTTTAGACCAGGCAGCCTACAATGAGCAGTTCTTC
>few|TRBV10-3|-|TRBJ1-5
CAISDQDGSNQPQHF
TGTGCCATCAGTGACCAGGACGGTAGTAACCAGCCCCAGCATTTT
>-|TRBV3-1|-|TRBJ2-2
CASKSGGGTGELFFF
-
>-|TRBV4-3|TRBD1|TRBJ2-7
CASSSQQGTMGYEQYF
TGCGCCAGCAGCAGCCAACAGGGGACAATGGGCTACGAGCAGTACTTC
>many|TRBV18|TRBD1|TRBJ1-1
CASSPRQGRMNTEAFF
TGTGCCAGCTCACCACGACAGGGAAGGATGAACACTGAAGCTTTCTTT
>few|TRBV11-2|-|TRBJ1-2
CASSSLRGSRRPPYGYTF
TGTGCCAGCAGCTCCCTCCGAGGGTCTCGACGGCCTCCCTATGGCTACACCTTC
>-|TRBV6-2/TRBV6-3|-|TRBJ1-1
CASSYTRDMGTEAFF
TGTGCCAGCAGTTACACCCGGGACATGGGCACTGAAGCTTTCTTT
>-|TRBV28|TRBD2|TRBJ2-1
CASSIGTSGSTYNEQFF
TGTGCCAGCAGTATCGGCACTAGCGGGAGTACGTACAATGAGCAGTTCTTC
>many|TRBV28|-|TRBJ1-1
CAGRGIGPVAFF
TGTGCCGGAAGGGGAATAGGGCCTGTTGCTTTCTTT
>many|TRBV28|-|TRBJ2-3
CASSFSDTQYF
TGTGCCAGCAGTTTTAGCGATACGCAGTATTTT
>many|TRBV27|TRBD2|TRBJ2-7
CASSSAYSGAKEQYF
TGTGCCAGCAGTTCAGCCTATAGCGGGGCCAAAGAGCAGTACTTC
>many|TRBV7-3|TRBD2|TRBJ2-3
CASSLTSLSGTGDTQYF
TGTGCCAGCAGCTTAACGAGCCTTAGCGGGACGGGAGATACGCAGTATTTT
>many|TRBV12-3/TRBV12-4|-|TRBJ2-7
CASSPSYEQYF
TGTGCCAGCAGCCCATCCTACGAGCAGTACTTC
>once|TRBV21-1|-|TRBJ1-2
CASRHGRGRGYTF
TGTGCCAGCAGACATGGGCGGGGGCGAGGCTACACCTTC
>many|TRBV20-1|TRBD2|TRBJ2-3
CSAGPGLAVVDTQYF
TGCAGTGCTGGCCCGGGACTAGCGGTAGTAGATACGCAGTATTTT
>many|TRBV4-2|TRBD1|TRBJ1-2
CASSQDRGAGNYGYTF
TGTGCCAGCAGCCAGGACAGGGGCGCCGGGAACTATGGCTACACCTTC